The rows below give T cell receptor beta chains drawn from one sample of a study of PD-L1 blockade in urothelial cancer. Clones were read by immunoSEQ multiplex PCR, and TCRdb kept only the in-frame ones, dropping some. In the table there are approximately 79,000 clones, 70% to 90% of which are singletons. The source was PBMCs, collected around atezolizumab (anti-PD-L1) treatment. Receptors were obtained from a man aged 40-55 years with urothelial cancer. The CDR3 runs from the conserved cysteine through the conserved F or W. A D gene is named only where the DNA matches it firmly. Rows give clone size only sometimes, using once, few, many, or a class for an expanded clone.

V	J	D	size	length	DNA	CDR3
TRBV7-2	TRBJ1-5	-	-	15	TGTGCCAGCAGCTTAGGCCCAGGCCCTAATCAGCCCCAGCATTTT	CASSLGPGPNQPQHF
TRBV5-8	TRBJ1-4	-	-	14	TGTGCTTCTAAAGCAGGGACTTCAATAGGAAAACTGTTTTTT	CASKAGTSIGKLFF
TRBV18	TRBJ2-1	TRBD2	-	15	TGTGCCAGCTCACCAAGCGGGAGGGCGGACAATGAGCAGTTCTTC	CASSPSGRADNEQFF
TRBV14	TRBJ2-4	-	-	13	TGTGCCAGCAGCCAAGAACTAGGAAACATTCAGTACTTC	CASSQELGNIQYF
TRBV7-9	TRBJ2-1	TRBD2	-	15	TGTGCCAGCAGCATTATAGCGGGAGAGTACAATGAGCAGTTCTTC	CASSIIAGEYNEQFF
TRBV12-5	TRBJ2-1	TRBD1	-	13	TGTGCTAGTGGGCGGACAGGGGGGAATGAGCAGTTCTTC	CASGRTGGNEQFF
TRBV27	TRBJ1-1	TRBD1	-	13	TGTGCCAGCAGGAGACAGGGGGGCACTGAAGCTTTCTTT	CASRRQGGTEAFF
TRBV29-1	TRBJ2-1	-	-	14	TGCAGCGTTGAGCGCCCCAGGAGGTACAATGAGCAGTTCTTC	CSVERPRRYNEQFF
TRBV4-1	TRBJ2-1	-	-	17	TGCGCCAGCAGCCAAGATCCCGGACAGCCTACGGGGAATGAGCAGTTCTTC	CASSQDPGQPTGNEQFF
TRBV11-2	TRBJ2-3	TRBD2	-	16	TGTGCCAGCAGCTTAGGCCGGGGGGTGGGCACAGATACGCAGTATTTT	CASSLGRGVGTDTQYF
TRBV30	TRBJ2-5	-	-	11	TGTGCCTGGAGTAGGGGAGAGACCCAGTACTTC	CAWSRGETQYF
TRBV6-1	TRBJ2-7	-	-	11	TGTGCCAGCAGTGGAGTCTACGAGCAGTACTTC	CASSGVYEQYF
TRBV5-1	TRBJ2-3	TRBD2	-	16	TGCGCCAGCACCTTTGAACTAGCGGCATACACAGATACGCAGTATTTT	CASTFELAAYTDTQYF
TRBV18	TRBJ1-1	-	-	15	TGTGCCAGCTCACCGGCCCCCGGGGTGAACACTGAAGCTTTCTTT	CASSPAPGVNTEAFF
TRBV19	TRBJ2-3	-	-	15	TGTGCCAGTAGTACTACGTACAGGGATACAGATACGCAGTATTTT	CASSTTYRDTDTQYF
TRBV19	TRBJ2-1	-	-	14	TGTGCCAGTAGTATAGACGGCCTAGGGGATGAGCAGTTCTTC	CASSIDGLGDEQFF
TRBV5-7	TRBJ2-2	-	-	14	TGTGCCAGCAGCTTGGAATCGGGAGCCGGGGAGCTGTTTTTT	CASSLESGAGELFF
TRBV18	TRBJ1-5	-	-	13	TGTGCCAGCTCTCACAGAGACAATCAGCCCCAGCATTTT	CASSHRDNQPQHF
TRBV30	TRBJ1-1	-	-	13	TGTGCCTGGAGTGAAATAATGAACACTGAAGCTTTCTTT	CAWSEIMNTEAFF
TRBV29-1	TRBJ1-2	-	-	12	TGCAGCGCCGGACAGATCTTCTATGGCTACACCTTC	CSAGQIFYGYTF
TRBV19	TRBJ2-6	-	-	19	TGTGCCAGTAGTATAGCGGGCCGAAGGGGTTTCTCTGGGGCCAACGTCCTGACTTTC	CASSIAGRRGFSGANVLTF
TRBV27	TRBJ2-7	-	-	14	TGTGCCAGCAGCGCCTCGGGGTTTAGCTACGAGCAGTACTTC	CASSASGFSYEQYF
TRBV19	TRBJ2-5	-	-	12	TGTGCCAGTAGGGAGGGCCAAGAGACCCAGTACTTC	CASREGQETQYF
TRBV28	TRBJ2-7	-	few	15	TGTGCCAGCAGTCGCCCCGGCAGGGCGTCCTACGAGCAGTACTTC	CASSRPGRASYEQYF
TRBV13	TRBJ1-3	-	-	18	TGTGCCAGCAGCTTAGATTTTTTGGCCGGGGTATCCGGAAACACCATATATTTT	CASSLDFLAGVSGNTIYF
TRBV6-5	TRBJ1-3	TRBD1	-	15	TGTGCCAGCAGCTTTACCGGGACAGGAGGAAACACCATATATTTT	CASSFTGTGGNTIYF
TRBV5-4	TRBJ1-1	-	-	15	TGTGCCAGCAGCCCGACACGACAGTCGAACACTGAAGCTTTCTTT	CASSPTRQSNTEAFF
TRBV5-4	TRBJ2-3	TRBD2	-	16	TGTGCCAGCAGGTTATACGGGGGAGGGGGCACAGATACGCAGTATTTT	CASRLYGGGGTDTQYF
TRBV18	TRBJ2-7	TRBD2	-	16	TGTGCCAGCTCACCTAGGCAAGCGGGAGTAGGGTACGAGCAGTACTTC	CASSPRQAGVGYEQYF
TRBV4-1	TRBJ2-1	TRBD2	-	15	TGCGCCAGCAGCCCCCTCGGGCTAGCGGGGAATGAGCAGTTCTTC	CASSPLGLAGNEQFF
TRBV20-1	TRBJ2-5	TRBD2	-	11	TGCAGTGGGACTAGTCCCCAGACCCAGTACTTC	CSGTSPQTQYF
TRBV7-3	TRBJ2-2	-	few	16	TGTGCCAGCAGCCCATCCCCTAGCGGAGGGGGCGGGGAGCTGTTTTTT	CASSPSPSGGGGELFF
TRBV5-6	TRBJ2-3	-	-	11	TGTGCCAGCAGCTTCCGGGATACGCAGTATTTT	CASSFRDTQYF
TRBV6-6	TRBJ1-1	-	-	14	TGTGCCAGCAGCCCCAGGGCCCGGGACACTGAAGCTTTCTTT	CASSPRARDTEAFF
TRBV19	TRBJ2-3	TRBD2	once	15	TGTGCCAGTAGTTTTAGCGGGAGGGCTTGGGATACGCAGTATTTT	CASSFSGRAWDTQYF
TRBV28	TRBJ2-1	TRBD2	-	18	TGTGCCAGCAGTTTATCTAGGGCTAGCGGGAGGGGCTACAATGAGCAGTTCTTC	CASSLSRASGRGYNEQFF
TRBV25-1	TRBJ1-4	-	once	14	TGTGCCAGCAGTGAAACGGAGCGTAATGAAAAACTGTTTTTT	CASSETERNEKLFF
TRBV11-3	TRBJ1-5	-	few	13	TGTGCCAGGGGCGGGGGGTTCGATCAGCCCCAGCATTTT	CARGGGFDQPQHF
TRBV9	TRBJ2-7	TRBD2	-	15	TGTGCCAGCAGCGTAGCTATGGCGGGAGGGAACGAGCAGTACTTC	CASSVAMAGGNEQYF
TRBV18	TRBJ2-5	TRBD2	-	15	TGTGCCAGCTCACCACCGGCCGGGGGGCAAGAGACCCAGTACTTC	CASSPPAGGQETQYF
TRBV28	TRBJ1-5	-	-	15	TGTGCCAGCAGTTTAGATGGGGGGATCAATCAGCCCCAGCATTTT	CASSLDGGINQPQHF
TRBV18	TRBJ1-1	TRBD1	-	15	TGTGCCAGCTCACCCGAGGGACAGGGAAACACTGAAGCTTTCTTT	CASSPEGQGNTEAFF